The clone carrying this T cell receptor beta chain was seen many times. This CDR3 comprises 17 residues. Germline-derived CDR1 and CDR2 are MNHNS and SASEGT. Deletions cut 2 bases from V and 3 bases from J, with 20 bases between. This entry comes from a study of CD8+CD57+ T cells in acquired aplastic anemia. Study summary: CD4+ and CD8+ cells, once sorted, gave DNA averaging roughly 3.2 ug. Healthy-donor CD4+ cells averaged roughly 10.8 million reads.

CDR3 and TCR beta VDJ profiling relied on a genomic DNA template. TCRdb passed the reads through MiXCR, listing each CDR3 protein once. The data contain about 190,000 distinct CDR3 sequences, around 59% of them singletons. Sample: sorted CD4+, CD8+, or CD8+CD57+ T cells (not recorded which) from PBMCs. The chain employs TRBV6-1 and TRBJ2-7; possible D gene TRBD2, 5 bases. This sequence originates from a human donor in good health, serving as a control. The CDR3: CASSEFSGPGVSYEQYF. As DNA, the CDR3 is TGTGCCAGCAGTGAATTTTCCGGACCCGGGGTTAGCTACGAGCAGTACTTC.